The following is a T cell receptor (beta chain) sequence with its context. Germline V gives CDR1 KGHDR, CDR2 SFDVKD. There are 14 residues in the CDR3. J was trimmed by 6 bases and V by 0 bases; bases with no gene match: 2. These data originate in a study of blood T cell repertoires in COVID-19. The table came from immunoSEQ multiplex PCR; TCRdb's copy has only in-frame clones and leaves some out. The sample records over 100,000 clones, 86% being singletons. Seattle cases were enrolled at active infection and followed longitudinally. This rearrangement joins TRBV24-1 to TRBJ1-2; 8 nucleotides align to TRBD1. The receptor comes from a woman in her 70s with COVID-19, enrolled during active disease. Sample: peripheral blood. Here the CDR3 reads CATSDLGQGDGYTF. CDR3 DNA: TGTGCCACCAGTGATTTGGGACAGGGCGATGGCTACACCTTC.